Shown below are 2 T cell receptor beta chains from a single sample sequenced in a study of T-cell reconstitution after alpha-beta-depleted transplantation in children. Construction of the TCRbeta library involved unique molecular identifiers. TCRdb recomputed calls from the PCR reads with MiXCR, one row per CDR3 protein. Among approximately 430,000 distinct CDR3 sequences listed, 15% to 20% were seen once. The source material was PBMCs, mostly from graft donor cells, sampled 360 days after TCRalphabeta/CD19-depleted stem cell transplant. The receptor set was obtained from a boy under three years old who had a stem cell transplant for Wiskott-Aldrich syndrome, so the T cells may come from the graft donor.

The chain couples TRBV7-9 to TRBJ2-2, with 11 bases aligning to TRBD2. Germline lookup yields CDR1 SEHNR and CDR2 FQNEAQ (reference sequence). This CDR3 has 15 residues. V lost 5 bases to trimming and J lost 7 bases; unmatched junction nucleotides: 6. The CDR3 DNA sequence: TGTGCCAGCAGCAACCCTAGCGGGAGGAGCGGGGAGCTGTTTTTT. This translates into CASSNPSGRSGELFF.

The chain uses TRBV6-2 or TRBV6-3 and TRBJ1-1; D remains unclear. Trimming removed 6 bases at V and 0 bases at J, with 8 bases between. This CDR3 is 13 amino acids long. Germline CDR1 and CDR2: MNHEY and SVGEGT. CDR3 DNA: TGTGCCAGCAGCCCCCATATGAACACTGAAGCTTTCTTT. Its translation: CASSPHMNTEAFF.